The 13 T cell receptor beta chains below all came from one sample that was sequenced in a study of blood T cell repertoires in COVID-19. The repertoire was sequenced with immunoSEQ multiplex PCR; TCRdb's copy has only in-frame clones and lacks some. The table records roughly 200,000 clones, 75% to 85% of them present only once. Sequenced: peripheral blood. The receptors were sampled from a woman aged 25-40 years with COVID-19, enrolled during active disease.

The chain carries TRBV24-1 and TRBJ1-2, with 7 bases aligning to TRBD1. Trimming at V came to 4 bases and at J to 4 bases, leaving 5 bases not matched to a gene. Germline V lookup: CDR1 KGHDR, CDR2 SFDVKD. The CDR3 length is 14 residues. The CDR3: CATSESTGPYGYTF. CDR3 in DNA: TGTGCCACCAGTGAATCGACAGGGCCCTATGGCTACACCTTC.

The rearrangement uses TRBV6-2 or TRBV6-3 and TRBJ2-1, with D possibly being TRBD2 (6 bases). The CDR3 consists of 16 residues. Germline values: CDR1 MNHEY, CDR2 SVGEGT. V lost 2 bases, J lost 5 bases, and 16 bases lay in between. The CDR3: CASSYQFGTSDNEQFF. The CDR3 DNA follows: TGTGCCAGCAGTTACCAGTTCGGGACTTCCGACAATGAGCAGTTCTTC.

On this clone: Other DNA sequences of this sample code for an identical CDR3. The chain joins TRBV5-1 to TRBJ1-1; the match to TRBD1 covers 10 bases. The CDR3 spans 15 residues. CDR1 and CDR2 (germline): SGHRS, YFSETQ. J lost 1 base, V lost 2 bases, and 2 bases had no gene match. CDR3 residues: CASSFGTGENTEAFF. CDR3 DNA sequence: TGCGCCAGCAGCTTTGGGACAGGGGAGAACACTGAAGCTTTCTTT.

V and J are TRBV5-8 and TRBJ2-3; the D gene is possibly TRBD2 (5 bases). Deletions cut 2 bases from V and 11 bases from J, with 9 bases between. This CDR3 spans 11 amino acids. Germline V gene data show CDR1 as SGHTS and CDR2 as YDEGEE. The CDR3 DNA reads as TGTGCCAGCAGCTTAGACGGAGGGCAGTATTTT. Translating gives CASSLDGGQYF.

The V gene is TRBV11-3, the J gene TRBJ1-1; 11 nucleotides agree with TRBD1. The CDR3 length is 14 residues. Trimming took 5 bases from V and 4 from J; bases not matched to a gene: 3. Germline V CDR1 and CDR2: SGHNT, YENEEA. CDR3 nucleotides: TGTGCCAGCAGCACCGGGACAGGGGGCACTGAAGCTTTCTTT. Residues: CASSTGTGGTEAFF.

The chain couples TRBV2 to TRBJ1-2; TRBD1 is a possible D gene (5 bases). Germline V gene data show CDR1 as SNHLY and CDR2 as FYNNEI. This CDR3 region has 14 residues. V was trimmed by 4 bases and J by 4 bases, leaving 13 bases between them. This CDR3 reads CASSGAGPIYGYTF. In DNA form, the CDR3 reads TGTGCCAGCAGTGGAGCGGGGCCAATCTATGGCTACACCTTC.

The chain joins TRBV7-9 to TRBJ2-5, with 9 bases matching TRBD1. CDR1 and CDR2 from the germline V gene are SEHNR and FQNEAQ (reference sequence). Trimming at V came to 5 bases and at J to 2 bases, leaving 3 bases not matched to a gene. The CDR3 totals 14 residues. The CDR3 DNA reads as TGTGCCAGCAGCGCGGGACAGGGACAAGAGACCCAGTACTTC. Protein product: CASSAGQGQETQYF. Together with reference TRBV7-9 and TRBJ2-5, the CDR3 gives the full variable domain: DTGVSQNPRHKITKRGQNVTFRCDPISEHNRLYWYRQTLGQGPEFLTYFQNEAQLEKSRLLSDRFSAERPKGSFSTLEIQRTEQGDSAMYLCASSAGQGQETQYFGPGTRLLVL.

This clone was observed a handful of times. The J gene is TRBJ2-7, the V gene TRBV7-9; maybe TRBD2 (6 bases). CDR3 size: 15 residues. Trimming shortened V by 5 bases and J by 1 base, and 15 bases separated the two germline ends. Germline V gene sequence: CDR1 SEHNR, CDR2 FQNEAQ (reference sequence). CDR3 in DNA: TGTGCCAGCAGCCGCATGGAGGGAGAGTCCTACGAGCAGTACTTC. Its translation: CASSRMEGESYEQYF.

V is TRBV6-1 and J is TRBJ2-1; D is perhaps TRBD2 (5 bases). Germline loops: CDR1 MNHNS, CDR2 SASEGT. V shed 2 bases and J shed 0 bases, with 11 bases lying between them. CDR3 length: 16 amino acids. As DNA, the CDR3 is TGTGCCAGCAGTGAAACTCTAGGGAGCTCCTACAATGAGCAGTTCTTC. As protein: CASSETLGSSYNEQFF.

The rearrangement uses TRBV19 and TRBJ1-5, with TRBD1 identical over 8 bases. CDR3 length: 16 amino acids. Trimming at V came to 6 bases and at J to 8 bases, leaving 15 bases not matched to a gene. Germline assignment: CDR1 LNHDA and CDR2 SQIVND (reference sequence). The CDR3 here is CASRDIQGGPRKPQHF. The CDR3 DNA sequence: TGTGCCAGTAGGGACATACAGGGGGGCCCGCGGAAGCCCCAGCATTTT.

This rearrangement joins TRBV2 to TRBJ2-3; TRBD2 agrees at 7 bases. The CDR3 is made up of 16 amino acids. Trimming removed 6 bases from V and 2 bases from J; junction bases left unmatched: 11. CDR1 SNHLY and CDR2 FYNNEI come from the germline V gene. This CDR3 reads CASRVHSGSITDTQYF. The CDR3 DNA follows: TGTGCCAGCAGGGTTCATAGCGGGTCTATCACAGATACGCAGTATTTT.

The CDR3: CASSRQGRVTGELFF. DNA of the CDR3: TGCGCCAGCAGTCGACAGGGTCGGGTCACCGGGGAGCTGTTTTTT. This chain connects TRBV23-1 to TRBJ2-2; TRBD1 matches 7 bases. TRBV23-1 is an open reading frame whose function is uncertain. This CDR3 spans 15 amino acids. V lost 4 bases and J lost 4; bases outside the gene matches: 6.

This chain uses TRBV5-6 with TRBJ2-5, with a possible D match to TRBD2 (5 bases). There are 13 residues in the CDR3. V lost 1 base and J 4 bases, leaving 8 bases between the germline ends. The germline CDR1 and CDR2 sequences are SGHDT and YYEEEE. The CDR3 DNA sequence: TGTGCCAGCAGCTTGAGAGGGAGAGAGACCCAGTACTTC. Protein product: CASSLRGRETQYF.